The 31 T cell receptor beta chains given below trace back to one sample, sequenced in a study of T cell responses to AZD1222 COVID-19 vaccine. Produced via immunoSEQ multiplex PCR; TCRdb's table is partial and in-frame only. The sample contains 100,000 to 150,000 clones, around nine tenths of which appear only once. This material consisted of peripheral blood, taken on day 0 of AZD1222 vaccination. These receptor sequences come from an adult in good health.

The rearrangement links TRBV4-2 to TRBJ1-5; D uncertain. V was clipped by 0 bases and J by 3 bases, with 12 bases between them. Germline CDR1 reads LGHNA; CDR2 reads YNFKEQ. This CDR3 contains 16 residues. The CDR3 protein is CASSQDVRKVNQPQHF. The DNA for the CDR3 is TGTGCCAGCAGCCAAGATGTCAGGAAGGTCAATCAGCCCCAGCATTTT.

V gene TRBV10-3 combines with J gene TRBJ1-1; 8 bases map to TRBD1. CDR3 length: 16 residues. Trimming at V came to 4 bases and at J to 2 bases, leaving 9 bases not matched to a gene. Germline loops: CDR1 ENHRY, CDR2 SYGVKD. The CDR3 loop is CAISADRGRGNTEAFF. CDR3 DNA sequence: TGTGCCATCAGTGCAGACAGGGGTCGGGGAAACACTGAAGCTTTCTTT.

The chain joins TRBV7-9 to TRBJ1-4; no clear D. This CDR3 region has 14 residues. Trimming removed 4 bases at V and 4 bases at J, with 10 bases between. Germline assignment: CDR1 SEHNR and CDR2 FQNEAQ (reference sequence). CDR3 DNA: TGTGCCAGCAGCTGGGCGGGGAATAATGAAAAACTGTTTTTT. This gives the protein CASSWAGNNEKLFF.

V usage is TRBV10-3 and J usage is TRBJ2-1, with D perhaps being TRBD1 or TRBD2 (5 bases each). CDR1 and CDR2 from the germline V gene are ENHRY and SYGVKD. This CDR3 has 15 amino acids. Trimming stripped 3 bases from V and 7 bases from J, with 16 bases between. CDR3 nucleotides: TGTGCCATCAGTGAAGCAACCGGGACGGTGAATGAGCAGTTCTTC. It is translated as CAISEATGTVNEQFF.

This rearrangement joins TRBV27 to TRBJ1-1; 8 positions match TRBD1. Looked up from germline, CDR1 is MNHEY and CDR2 is SMNVEV (reference sequence). J lost 10 bases, V lost 3 bases, and 10 bases had no gene match. CDR3 size: 14 residues. The CDR3 sequence: CASSFGQGARVAFF. The DNA of the CDR3 is TGTGCCAGCAGTTTCGGGCAGGGGGCGCGGGTAGCTTTCTTT.

This CDR3 is CASSRSTSGGETQYF. CDR3 DNA sequence: TGTGCCAGCAGCCGCTCGACTAGCGGGGGGGAGACCCAGTACTTC. J is TRBJ2-5 and V is TRBV5-4, with 13 positions matching TRBD2. Trimming at V came to 4 bases and at J to 5 bases, leaving 5 bases not matched to a gene. This CDR3 contains 15 residues. The V gene's germline CDR1 is SGHNT and CDR2 YYREEE (reference sequence).

The chain joins TRBV5-4 to TRBJ2-3; the D gene is possibly TRBD1 (6 bases). This CDR3 comprises 14 residues. CDR1 is SGHNT and CDR2 is YYREEE in the germline V gene (reference sequence). V lost 10 bases and J 2 bases, leaving 17 bases between the germline ends. The chain's CDR3 is CAYTNRENTDTQYF. CDR3 DNA: TGTGCCTACACTAACAGGGAAAACACAGATACGCAGTATTTT.

V usage is TRBV3-1 (or the pseudogene TRBV3-2) and J usage is TRBJ1-2; 8 nucleotides line up with TRBD1. Trimming cost V 1 base and J 3 bases; bases outside gene matches: 1. The germline CDR1 and CDR2 sequences are LGHDT and YNNKEL (reference sequence). The CDR3 is made up of 14 amino acids. This CDR3 reads CASSQVQGDYGYTF. CDR3 bases: TGTGCCAGCAGCCAAGTACAGGGGGACTATGGCTACACCTTC.

The chain joins TRBV6-5 to TRBJ1-4; D is possibly TRBD1 (5 bases). Germline values: CDR1 MNHEY, CDR2 SVGAGI. The CDR3 totals 15 residues. V was pared by 6 bases and J by 8 bases, with 19 bases between. This CDR3 reads CASSPPVGGREKLFF. In nucleotides, the CDR3 is TGTGCCAGCAGCCCCCCTGTGGGGGGTCGGGAAAAACTGTTTTTT.

The chain employs TRBV6-5 and TRBJ2-5; D not certain. Germline loops: CDR1 MNHEY, CDR2 SVGAGI. Deletions cut 5 bases from V and 1 base from J, with 5 bases between. There are 12 residues in the CDR3. The CDR3 reads CASSLIQETQYF. As DNA, the CDR3 is TGTGCCAGCAGTCTAATCCAAGAGACCCAGTACTTC.

The genes are TRBV4-2 and TRBJ1-2; TRBD1 is a possible D gene (6 bases). With 5 bases removed from V and 9 bases from J, the gap between germline ends came to 19 bases. This CDR3 has 14 amino acids. Germline V gives CDR1 LGHNA, CDR2 YNFKEQ. CDR3 nucleotides: TGTGCCAGCAGCTCCCCCGAGACAGGTTATAGCTACACCTTC. Encoded protein: CASSSPETGYSYTF.

A single count supports this clone. The J gene is TRBJ1-2, the V gene TRBV10-2, with D unresolved. The CDR3 is made up of 14 amino acids. Trimming stripped 2 bases from V and 1 base from J, with 8 bases between. CDR1 is WSHSY and CDR2 is SAAADI in the germline V gene. The CDR3 DNA reads as TGCGCCAGCAGTGAGGGCAGAAATAACTATGGCTACACCTTC. Its translation is CASSEGRNNYGYTF.

V gene TRBV27 combines with J gene TRBJ2-1, with 16 bases aligning to TRBD2. Per germline, CDR1 MNHEY and CDR2 SMNVEV (reference sequence). The CDR3 is 17 residues long. Trimming removed 5 bases from V and 7 bases from J; junction bases left unmatched: 8. The CDR3 coding sequence is TGTGCCAGCAGTCCCGGGACTAGCGGGGGGGTGAAGAATGAGCAGTTCTTC. Translated: CASSPGTSGGVKNEQFF.

The rearrangement uses TRBV13 and TRBJ1-6; TRBD1 is a possible D gene (6 bases). The V end was cut by 4 bases, the J end by 7 bases, with 11 bases between. The CDR3 runs to 14 residues. Looked up from germline, CDR1 is PRHDT and CDR2 is FYEKMQ (reference sequence). The CDR3 sequence is CASSSGQLNSPLHF. The CDR3 DNA sequence: TGTGCCAGCAGCTCCGGACAGCTAAATTCACCCCTCCACTTT.

V gene TRBV7-2 combines with J gene TRBJ1-3, with D uncertain. Germline CDR1 reads SGHTA; CDR2 reads FQGNSA. CDR3 length equals 13 residues. Trimming took off 2 bases at V and 4 bases at J, with 6 bases between the two ends. The CDR3 DNA reads as TGTGCCAGCAGCTTATCGGAGGGAAACACCATATATTTT. Its protein is CASSLSEGNTIYF.

The rearrangement joins TRBV4-2 to TRBJ2-7; 7 bases align to TRBD1. Germline-derived CDR1 and CDR2 are LGHNA and YNFKEQ. This CDR3 comprises 15 residues. V lost 0 bases, J lost 0 bases, and 2 bases stayed unmatched. The CDR3 DNA reads TGTGCCAGCAGCCAAGAACGGGACAGCTCCTACGAGCAGTACTTC. Translating it yields CASSQERDSSYEQYF.

The chain links TRBV11-2 to TRBJ2-5, with 9 bases fitting TRBD2. The CDR3 is made up of 19 amino acids. Per germline, CDR1 SGHAT and CDR2 FQNNGV. V was clipped by 3 bases and J by 0 bases; unmatched bases: 14. The CDR3 DNA sequence: TGTGCCAGCAGCTTCCCGGCGATAGCGGGGGCTATGTACCAAGAGACCCAGTACTTC. It is translated as CASSFPAIAGAMYQETQYF. The full variable domain, completed using reference TRBV11-2 and TRBJ2-5, is EAGVAQSPRYKIIEKRQSVAFWCNPISGHATLYWYQQILGQGPKLLIQFQNNGVVDDSQLPKDRFSAERLKGVDSTLKIQPAKLEDSAVYLCASSFPAIAGAMYQETQYFGPGTRLLVL.

The chain recombines TRBV6-5 with TRBJ2-7; possibly TRBD1 for D (5 bases). Looked up from germline, CDR1 is MNHEY and CDR2 is SVGAGI. V gave up 5 bases and J gave up 5 bases, with 16 bases separating them. This CDR3 is built from 14 residues. The CDR3 here is CASSPVGRAHEQYF. The CDR3 nucleotides are TGTGCCAGCAGTCCGGTTGGCAGGGCCCACGAGCAGTACTTC.

V gene TRBV19 combines with J gene TRBJ1-2, with 9 bases identical to TRBD1. The CDR3 is made up of 17 amino acids. After removal of 3 bases from V and 3 bases from J, the junction contained 11 bases not matched to a gene. Germline V gene sequence: CDR1 LNHDA, CDR2 SQIVND (reference sequence). In DNA form, the CDR3 reads TGTGCCAGTAGTATTCCTCAGGGGACAGGGCCGGACTATGGCTACACCTTC. It encodes CASSIPQGTGPDYGYTF.

This clone appeared once. This sequence joins TRBV7-9 and TRBJ1-1; D uncertain. Trimming removed 3 bases from V and 4 bases from J, with 0 bases in between. This CDR3 contains 10 residues. Germline V gene sequence: CDR1 SEHNR, CDR2 FQNEAQ (reference sequence). The CDR3 bases are TGTGCCAGCAGCTTCACTGAAGCTTTCTTT. The encoded protein is CASSFTEAFF.

This clone turned up a few times. The rearrangement joins TRBV28 to TRBJ2-3; possibly TRBD2 for D (6 bases). The germline CDR1 and CDR2 sequences are MDHEN and SYDVKM. CDR3 length: 14 residues. Trimming removed 5 bases from V and 3 bases from J, with 12 bases in between. CDR3 amino acids: CASSLQGGTDTQYF. Here the CDR3 DNA reads TGTGCCAGCAGTCTCCAGGGAGGTACAGATACGCAGTATTTT.

V usage is TRBV3-1 (or the pseudogene TRBV3-2) and J usage is TRBJ1-3; tentative D call: TRBD1 (6 bases). Trimming removed 3 bases at V and 4 bases at J, with 13 bases between. The CDR3 has 15 amino acids. CDR1 and CDR2 from the germline V gene are LGHDT and YNNKEL (reference sequence). In DNA form, the CDR3 reads TGTGCCAGCAGCCATCAGGGGATCGTGGGAAACACCATATATTTT. It specifies CASSHQGIVGNTIYF.

This chain uses TRBV18 with TRBJ1-1; tentative D call: TRBD1 (5 bases). The germline V and J ends were trimmed by 7 bases and 3 bases, with 21 bases remaining between them. The CDR3 runs to 16 residues. The V gene's germline CDR1 is KGHSH and CDR2 LQKENI. CDR3 nucleotides: TGTGCCAGCTATACCACAGGAGGGGCGGGGGACACTGAAGCTTTCTTT. It encodes CASYTTGGAGDTEAFF.

The sample holds a few counts of this clone. The chain couples TRBV7-6 to TRBJ1-2, with 8 bases matching TRBD1. This CDR3 has 17 amino acids. Germline trimming cut 1 base from V and 3 bases from J; bases unmatched to any gene: 10. The V gene's germline CDR1 is SGHVS and CDR2 FNYEAQ. The CDR3 spells CASSLESAGGPYYGYTF. DNA of the CDR3: TGTGCCAGCAGCTTAGAGTCGGCAGGGGGCCCCTACTATGGCTACACCTTC.

The chain joins TRBV30 to TRBJ1-2; weak D call: TRBD1 (5 bases). With 0 bases removed from V and 8 bases from J, the gap between germline ends came to 19 bases. The CDR3 is 15 residues long. Germline V gene sequence: CDR1 GTSNPN, CDR2 SVGIG (reference sequence). The CDR3 sequence is CAWSVHFGTSKGYTF. DNA for the CDR3: TGTGCCTGGAGTGTACATTTCGGGACCTCTAAGGGCTACACCTTC. The full variable domain, in which reference TRBV30 and TRBJ1-2 provide the parts outside the CDR3, is SQTIHQWPATLVQPVGSPLSLECTVEGTSNPNLYWYRQAAGRGLQLLFYSVGIGQISSEVPQNLSASRPQDRQFILSSKKLLLSDSGFYLCAWSVHFGTSKGYTFGSGTRLTVV.

The rearrangement joins TRBV3-1 (or the pseudogene TRBV3-2) to TRBJ1-2; D call uncertain. V lost 4 bases and J 4 bases, leaving 13 bases between the germline ends. CDR1 and CDR2 (germline): LGHDT, YNNKEL (reference sequence). The CDR3 consists of 14 residues. As DNA, the CDR3 is TGTGCCAGCAGCCCCCCCGACCCAAGCTATGGCTACACCTTC. Protein: CASSPPDPSYGYTF.

This clone was counted once. This chain uses TRBV6-5 with TRBJ1-6; tentative D call: TRBD1 (6 bases). Trimming removed 0 bases from V and 13 bases from J, with 16 bases in between. The CDR3 sequence is 15 residues long. Germline V gene lookup returns CDR1 MNHEY and CDR2 SVGAGI. The CDR3 DNA reads TGTGCCAGCAGTTACTCAGGGGGGGCACCTAGGCCCCTCCACTTT. Protein: CASSYSGGAPRPLHF.

The J gene is TRBJ1-2, the V gene TRBV4-1; D is unresolved. CDR1 and CDR2 from the germline V gene are MGHRA and YSYEKL. V was cut by 1 base and J by 3 bases, with 9 bases left in between. This CDR3 has 14 residues. CDR3 nucleotides: TGCGCCAGCAGCCAAGGAGAGAGCCACTATGGCTACACCTTC. Residues: CASSQGESHYGYTF.

The chain joins TRBV7-9 to TRBJ2-7, with D maybe TRBD1 (6 bases). V lost 3 bases, J lost 6 bases, and 12 bases lay in between. Germline values: CDR1 SEHNR, CDR2 FQNEAQ (reference sequence). This CDR3 has 13 amino acids. For the CDR3, the DNA is TGTGCCAGCAGCTTTAACAGGGAGACCGAGCAGTACTTC. It yields the protein CASSFNRETEQYF.

The CDR3 here is CASSLNPGHQETQYF. The CDR3 DNA reads TGTGCCAGCAGCCTGAACCCAGGCCACCAAGAGACCCAGTACTTC. The chain is built from TRBV5-6 and TRBJ2-5; D is ambiguous. The CDR3 is made up of 15 amino acids. Germline CDR1 is SGHDT and CDR2 is YYEEEE. The germline V and J ends were trimmed by 4 bases and 0 bases, with 13 bases remaining between them.

The V gene is TRBV5-4, the J gene TRBJ2-5; a possible D gene is TRBD1 (6 bases). Trimming removed 4 bases at V and 7 bases at J, with 20 bases between. Germline-derived CDR1 and CDR2 are SGHNT and YYREEE (reference sequence). The CDR3 has 15 residues. This chain's CDR3 is CASSPRRQGTGTQYF. The CDR3 nucleotides read TGTGCCAGCAGCCCAAGGCGGCAGGGGACGGGGACCCAGTACTTC.